The T cell receptor beta chain under discussion was sequenced for a study of identical twins. Overall study findings and caveats: Donors were not followed over many years; analysis was cross-sectional.

TCRdb ran MiXCR on the 5' RACE reads and lists one entry per CDR3 protein. This table has nearly 250,000 distinct CDR3 sequences, about 7% appearing once. This clonotype appeared many times. Its matching antigen is unknown. Healthy Caucasian donors formed the entire cohort. Germline V gives CDR1 DFQATT, CDR2 SNEGSKA (reference sequence). The CDR3 spans 14 residues. V dropped 3 bases and J dropped 0; count of bases not matched to a gene: 3. The same sample was also used in a study of yellow fever vaccine responses in identical twins.

The TCR comes from a woman aged 18-29 years in good health. V usage is TRBV20-1 and J usage is TRBJ1-2, with 8 nucleotides matching TRBD1. Sequencing was carried out using memory (CD45RO+) T cells sorted from blood. The CDR3, as DNA: TGCAGTGCTAGTGACAGGGGAGCTAACTATGGCTACACCTTC. It yields the protein CSASDRGANYGYTF.